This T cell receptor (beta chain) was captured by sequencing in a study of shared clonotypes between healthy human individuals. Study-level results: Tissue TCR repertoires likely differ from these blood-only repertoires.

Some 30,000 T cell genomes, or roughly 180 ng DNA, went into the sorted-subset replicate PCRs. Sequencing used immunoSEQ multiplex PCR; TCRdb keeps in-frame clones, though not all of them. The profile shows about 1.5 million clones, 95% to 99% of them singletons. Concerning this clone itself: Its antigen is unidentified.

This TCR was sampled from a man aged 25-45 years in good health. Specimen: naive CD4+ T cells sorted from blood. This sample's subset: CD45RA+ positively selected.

The CDR3 region has the DNA TGTGCCAGCAGCATATTCCCTAGCGGGAACCCCTACGAGCAGTACTTC. This encodes CASSIFPSGNPYEQYF. This chain connects TRBV14 to TRBJ2-7; 9 nucleotides agree with TRBD2. In germline, CDR1 is SGHDN, CDR2 FVKESK. The CDR3 covers 16 residues. V trimming: 5 bases; J trimming: 2 bases; junction bases outside the gene matches: 10. The variable domain in full, with the rest retrieved from reference TRBV14 and TRBJ2-7, is EAGVTQFPSHSVIEKGQTVTLRCDPISGHDNLYWYRRVMGKEIKFLLHFVKESKQDESGMPNNRFLAERTGGTYSTLKVQPAELEDSGVYFCASSIFPSGNPYEQYFGPGTRLTVT.